This T cell receptor (beta chain) was documented in a study of blood T cell repertoires in COVID-19. About the study: Samples representing acute and convalescent COVID-19 were sourced from the United States, Italy and Spain. Sources were T cells, B-cell-depleted T cells, or PBMCs; the material itself was cDNA or gDNA.

Seattle cases were enrolled at active infection and followed longitudinally. CDR3 size: 13 residues. V lost 6 bases to trimming and J lost 4 bases, with 10 bases between them. This clone appeared a single time. In the original analysis: Researchers report that nucleated cell counts were estimated from reference gene primer amplification. The assay was immunoSEQ multiplex PCR, and TCRdb's table has in-frame clones only and misses some. V, J and clone size are taken as reported in that table, and D and trimming were inferred from the DNA itself. The table records 230,000 or so clones, nearly 90% of them present only once.

This sequence was found in a woman aged 55-69 years with COVID-19, enrolled during active disease. The chain carries TRBV12-3 or TRBV12-4 and TRBJ1-5; no clear D gene. The specimen sequenced was peripheral blood. The CDR3 protein is CASSRTQNQPQHF. In nucleotides, the CDR3 is TGTGCCAGCAGCAGAACACAGAATCAGCCCCAGCATTTT.